The source of this TCR beta chain is a study of early stage breast cancer tumors. At the level of the study: Most invasive tumors, about 75% of the 16, were ER+/PR+/HER2-. Among some twelve ER+/PR+/HER2- tumors, eight were ductal, four lobular. Study findings and constraints: Most shared enriched TCRB sequences were commonly generated ones. In about 90% of the 16 patients, blood comparison separated tumor from normal breast.

Remarks on this clone: The antigen remains undetermined.

The J segment lost 6 bases and the V segment lost 8 bases, leaving 6 bases of the junction unmatched. CDR1 and CDR2 from the germline V gene are SNHLY and FYNNEI. CDR3 length equals 12 residues. Libraries were prepared by immunoSEQ multiplex PCR; TCRdb keeps only in-frame clonotypes and omits some of them. The sample has tens of thousands of clones, approximately 78% seen once. The sequence was collected from a person aged 35 to 50 with breast cancer. The V and J genes are TRBV2 and TRBJ2-5, with TRBD2 identical over 7 bases. The specimen sequenced was blood. The CDR3 nucleotides read TGTGCCAGCTCCGGACTAGGGAAGACCCAGTACTTC. Translated: CASSGLGKTQYF.